This T cell receptor (beta chain) was observed in a study of blood T cell repertoires in COVID-19. Cohorts were determined from participant-reported clinical history. Authors' methods: Estimates of nucleated cell counts were drawn from the amplification of reference gene primers. The assay was immunoSEQ multiplex PCR, and TCRdb's table has in-frame clones only and misses some. That table gives V, J and clone size, and the DNA gave D and trimming. The sample lists around 300,000 clones; 75% to 90% were seen once. Trimming left V 4 bases short and J 9 bases short, with 13 bases between. Germline V lookup: CDR1 MNHEY, CDR2 SVGAGI. The CDR3 has 13 amino acids.

The chain has TRBV6-5 and TRBJ2-1, with TRBD2 as a possible D gene (5 bases). The receptor's source is a man aged 25 to 40 who had recovered from COVID-19. Material for sequencing was PBMCs or T cells enriched from blood (not recorded which). DNA for the CDR3: TGTGCCAGCAGTTGGGTGACCGCGGGTGAGCAGTTCTTC. This codes for CASSWVTAGEQFF.